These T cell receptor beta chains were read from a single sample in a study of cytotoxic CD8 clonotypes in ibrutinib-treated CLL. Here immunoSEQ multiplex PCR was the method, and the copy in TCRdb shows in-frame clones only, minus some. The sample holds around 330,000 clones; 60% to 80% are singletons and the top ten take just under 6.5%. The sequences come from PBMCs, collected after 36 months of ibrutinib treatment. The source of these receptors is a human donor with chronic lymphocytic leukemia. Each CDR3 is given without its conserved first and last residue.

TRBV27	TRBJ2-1	ASRKPGRRLYNEQF
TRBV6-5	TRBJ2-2	ASRSGWTNTGELF
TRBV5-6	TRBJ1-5	ASSFGAGGNQPQH
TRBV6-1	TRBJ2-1	ASDQSGGGYNEQF
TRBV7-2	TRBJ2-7	ASSLDGVTYEQY
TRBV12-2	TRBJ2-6	ASRLASWGRGPSGANVLT
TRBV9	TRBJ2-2	ASSVAVQREDGELF
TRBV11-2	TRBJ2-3	ASSLRPQRDVGGDTQY
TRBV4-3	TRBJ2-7	ASSQQDRTSYEQY
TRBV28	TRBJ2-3	ATNSNPDTQY
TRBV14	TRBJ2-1	ASSRSGVHYNEQF
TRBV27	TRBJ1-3	ASSLRQPSGNTIY
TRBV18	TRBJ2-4	ASSPTGTENIQY
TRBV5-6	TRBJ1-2	ASGTGRYGYT
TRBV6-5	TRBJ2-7	ASRRGTASEQY
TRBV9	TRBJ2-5	ASSVVGGLEETQY
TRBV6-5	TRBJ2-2	ASKYREVAGELF
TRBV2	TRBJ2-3	ASSAGQGAPSTDTQY
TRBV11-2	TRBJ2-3	ASSLSSGLTDTQY
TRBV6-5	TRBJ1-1	ASSSSIKNTEAF
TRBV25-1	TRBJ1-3	ASSESNSGNTIY
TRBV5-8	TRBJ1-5	ASSPLGIRGMPQH
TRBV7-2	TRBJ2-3	ASSPSNHLTDTQY
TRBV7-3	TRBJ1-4	ASSKTGGENEKLF
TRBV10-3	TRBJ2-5	AISESPSGEQETQY
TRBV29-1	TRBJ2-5	SVASGGQQETQY
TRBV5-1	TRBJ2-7	ASSLVTRAYEQY
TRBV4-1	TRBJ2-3	ASSQDTVGRDTQY
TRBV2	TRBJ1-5	ASTSANQPQH
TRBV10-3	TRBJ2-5	AISDSGSADPQETQY
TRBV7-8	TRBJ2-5	ASSLLVGLGETQY
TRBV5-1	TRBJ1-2	ASSTQHGLDGYT
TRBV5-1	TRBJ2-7	ASSWWDRVHEQY
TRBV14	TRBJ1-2	ASSQDWSLGYT
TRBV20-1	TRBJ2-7	SGARAGEQY
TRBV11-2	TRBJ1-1	ASSSRQGGTEAF
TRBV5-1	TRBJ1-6	ASSLGLGIDSPLH
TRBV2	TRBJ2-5	ASSVGVRETQY
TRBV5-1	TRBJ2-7	ASSADRDTDYEQY
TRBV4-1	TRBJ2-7	ASSPRDNTYEQY
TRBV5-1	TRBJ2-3	ASQLAGFTDTQY
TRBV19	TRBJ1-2	ASSAGAYYGYT
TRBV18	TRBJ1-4	ASSPGSEKLF
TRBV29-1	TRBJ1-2	SVTGRLAYGYT
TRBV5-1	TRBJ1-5	ASSLLGGSNQPQH
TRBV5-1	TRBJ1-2	ASSLTVRTNYGYT
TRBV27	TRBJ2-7	ASSLGAGIYEQY
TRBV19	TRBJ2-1	ASTRGDSSYNEQF
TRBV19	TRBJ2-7	ASSRAGTYEQY
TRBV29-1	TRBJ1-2	SAGGGSIYGYT
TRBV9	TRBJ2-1	ASSARGGAVIYNEQF
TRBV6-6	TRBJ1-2	ASSYGTGLPYGYT